The present entry profiles one T cell receptor beta chain with its context. The target antigen is unknown. This record comes from a study of cytomegalovirus exposure and HLA in healthy donors. Study-level results: Earlier analysis yielded a pattern in which most TCR beta V segments were productive about 90% or about 30% of the time. In vitro testing confirmed a few CMV-associated chains as specific for CMV antigens. There were 150 to 200 TCR beta chains listed as cytomegalovirus-associated. A later analysis by the authors found several of the most significant clusters apparently linked to common viral pathogens.

CDR3 length: 12 residues. In germline, CDR1 is MNHNS, CDR2 SASEGT. The ends were cut back, 7 bases at V and 6 bases at J, with 12 bases in the middle. PCR employed 60 Vbeta and 13 Jbeta primers. Assay: immunoSEQ multiplex PCR; the TCRdb copy retains only in-frame clones and omits some. Of fewer than 100,000 clones in the sample, 6% to 9% were seen once. The TCR originated in a man over 45 in good health and CMV-seronegative. The chain is built from TRBV6-1 and TRBJ1-1, with unresolved D. Sequenced: PBMCs. The CDR3 is CASIEFTPEAFF. In DNA form, the CDR3 reads TGTGCCAGCATAGAGTTTACGCCTGAAGCTTTCTTT.